Included here is one TCR beta chain sequence, with context. The clone's antigen remains unknown. Base qualities are not at hand, and no much larger clone is one base apart. The immunoSEQ Assay was used to sequence TCR beta CDR3 regions from DNA. The paper's data handling went like this. T cell density was computed as TCR beta template counts normalized to usable DNA estimated by amplifying housekeeping genes. Using the preseqR package, richness was estimated by extrapolating to 120,000 templates for tissue samples and 400,000 templates for PBMC samples. Clonality was defined as one minus Pielou's evenness. To identify tissue-enriched TCRs, differential abundance testing was run on productive amino-acid clonotypes with a minimum total count of 5 and an alpha of 0.1. The Jaccard Index and the Morisita Overlap Index were used to measure repertoire overlap between compartments. TCR beta CDR3s were clustered by GLIPH together with public tetramer-defined viral CDR3s, and at least three viral sequences plus V-gene enrichment were required for viral motifs. The table was pulled from immuneACCESS by TCRdb, which kept in-frame rearrangements only. Such tables lose some clones; where checked, under half of the loss comes from unresolved V genes, and the rest has no known cause. V and J calls and clone size are as listed in that table; D and trimming were resolved from the DNA. The sample yields about 41,000 clones; about 88% were counted once. Roughly 6.9% of the sample rests with the top ten.

At diagnosis, tumor, uninvolved tumor-adjacent lung and peripheral blood were collected and then preserved as a mix of FFPE and fresh-frozen material. For TCR repertoire profiling, blood samples were analyzed in the form of peripheral blood mononuclear cells. V gives up 5 bases and J gives up 7 bases, and the segment between their germline ends measures 14 bases. The germline V gene sets CDR1 to SGHVS and CDR2 to FQNEAQ. The cysteine opens and the phenylalanine closes a CDR3 of 13 amino acids. The CDR3 DNA has 39 bases and is translated from base 1. This sample is drawn from a study of T cells in localized non-small cell lung cancer (dated by TCRdb to the early 2020s). Some background on the complete study: The study examined T cell repertoires in roughly 240 patients with early-stage NSCLC and compared tumors with uninvolved tumor-adjacent lungs. NSCLC patients had a mean age of approximately 66 years, and more than 120 were male and 107 female. The cohort consisted of roughly 240 treatment-naive NSCLC patients whose localized lung tumors had been resected.

Findings and caveats that apply to the study as a whole: Uninvolved tumor-adjacent lung showed the highest T cell clonality, higher than tumor, which suggests more focused antigenic responses in the uninvolved tumor-adjacent lung. Because of the exploratory design, TCR variables were selected using unadjusted p-values without false-discovery rate correction. Higher T cell density in blood was associated with longer overall survival, whereas higher clonality in adjacent lung was associated with shorter survival. A median of approximately 55 of the top 100 tumor clones were detected in paired uninvolved adjacent lung, and around 30 of these tumor clones were also found among the top 100 clones of the paired uninvolved adjacent lung. Because multi-region sequencing of the tumors was not done, intratumor heterogeneity could not be ruled out.

The specimen comprised peripheral blood, sampled before any cancer treatment. The rearrangement combines TRBV7-8 with TRBJ1-1; the D gene cannot be resolved reliably. The sequence was obtained from a woman aged 18-55 years with stage III lung adenocarcinoma. CDR3 protein: CASSPRLVGEAFF. The nucleotide sequence reads as follows: TGTGCCAGCAGCCCCCGACTGGTGGGTGAAGCTTTCTTT.